This T cell receptor beta chain was sequenced in a study of blood T cell repertoires in COVID-19 (dated by TCRdb to between 2020 and 2021). The study in broad terms: Samples from collaborators originated in the United States, Italy and Spain and spanned both the acute and convalescent phases of COVID-19. The material from the prospective study consisted of cDNA or gDNA derived from T cells, B-cell-depleted T cells, or PBMCs. Subjects who had been exposed to COVID-19, were actively infected with it, or had recovered from it provided the deeply sampled blood TCRbeta repertoires that made up the dataset. The repertoires were released in a freely available public database meant as a resource for research on the immune response to SARS-CoV-2. Samples were obtained from the ongoing ImmuneRACE study (first 160 participants) and from roughly 1,300 subjects provided by 6 global collaborators. A de-identified subject ID, COVID-19 status, age in years and sex were almost always included in the sample metadata. Where available, HLA class I and class II types were taken from metadata supplied by the sample provider and were not determined by assay-based typing.

The full study reports these points: The quantity of clinical and demographic metadata differed by source and by participant and was supplied without curation.

This clone was detected only once. Its antigen remains unidentified. Base quality data are lacking; no much larger clone is found one base away. Each collaborating institution followed its own protocols to collect whole blood in K2EDTA tubes. For TCRbeta analysis, collaborators shipped samples as frozen whole blood, isolated PBMCs, or DNA extracted from either of those sample types. For CDR1 and CDR2, the germline V gene lists MGHRA and YSYEKL. Spanning cysteine to phenylalanine, the CDR3 consists of 13 amino acids. Only the CDR3 region is kept as DNA, spanning 39 bases read in frame from base 1. Between the V and J ends, shortened by 3 bases and 6 bases respectively, the junction contains 9 bases. TCRbeta CDR3 regions were amplified from genomic DNA by means of the immunoSEQ Assay, a bias-controlled multiplex PCR. As for the original processing: Nucleated cell counts per sample were estimated from amplification of reference gene primers within the assay. To quantify the absolute abundance of each unique TCRbeta CDR3 rearrangement, sequence reads were collapsed and filtered. For each sample, productive Simpson clonality was calculated as the square root of Simpson's diversity index across productive rearrangements. TCRdb obtained this table from immuneACCESS and retained in-frame rearrangements with V and J assigned. These tables miss some clones; where compared with another copy, unresolved V genes account for less than half of the shortfall, and the remainder is unexplained. That table is the source of V, J and clone size, and D and trimming were worked out from the DNA. The sample table holds 240,000 or so clones, of which approximately 86% were seen once. The top ten clonotypes cover 0.65% to 0.95% of the sample.

The V and J segments used are TRBV4-1 and TRBJ1-5; TRBD1 is a possible D gene, resting on 5 matching bases. The clonotype comes from a woman in her 30s with acute or convalescent COVID-19. The specimen sequenced was peripheral blood. Read as DNA, the sequence is TGCGCCAGCAGCCATGCCCAGGGTCAGCCCCAGCATTTT. Translated, it gives CASSHAQGQPQHF.